This T cell receptor (beta chain) originates from a study of blood T cell repertoires in COVID-19 (TCRdb year 2020). Study-wide context: Samples covering the acute and convalescent phases of COVID-19 were provided by collaborators in the United States, Italy and Spain. The prospective study material was composed of cDNA or gDNA derived from T cells, B-cell-depleted T cells, or PBMCs. Subjects who had been exposed to COVID-19, were actively infected with it, or had recovered from it provided the deeply sampled blood TCRbeta repertoires that made up the dataset. The repertoires were released in a freely available public database intended as a resource for research on the immune response to SARS-CoV-2. Samples came from the ongoing ImmuneRACE study (first 160 participants) plus 1,254 subjects from 6 global collaborators. Nearly every sample came with metadata listing a de-identified subject ID, COVID-19 status, age in years and sex. HLA class I and class II types, where available, came from metadata supplied by the sample provider rather than from assay-based typing.

Points the paper makes about the study in general: Clinical and demographic metadata were provided uncurated, with the amount varying by source and participant.

From the germline V gene (reference sequence), CDR1 is LGHDT and CDR2 is YNNKEL. From the cysteine up to the phenylalanine, the CDR3 has a length of 13 residues. Only the CDR3 region is kept as DNA, spanning 39 bases read in frame from base 1. V is reduced by 4 bases and J by 2 bases, leaving a spacing of 9 bases between them. A note on this clone: The specificity of this receptor is unknown. Base qualities were left out, and no much larger clone turns up one base away.

TCRbeta CDR3 regions were amplified from genomic DNA by means of the immunoSEQ Assay, a bias-controlled multiplex PCR. As for the authors' bioinformatics: The number of nucleated cells in each sample was estimated by amplification of reference gene primers within the assay. Sequence reads were collapsed and filtered to measure the absolute abundance of every unique TCRbeta CDR3 rearrangement. For each sample, productive Simpson clonality was calculated by taking the square root of Simpson's diversity index across productive rearrangements. TCRdb holds this immuneACCESS table with in-frame rearrangements only. Some clones are missing; in checked studies, unresolved V genes explain under half, and the rest has no known cause. V, J and clone size reflect that table, while D and trimming were determined from the DNA. Within this sample are approximately 670,000 clones, with 85% to 90% of them counted one time only. The ten biggest clones cover roughly 0.25% of the sample.

Each collaborating institution followed its own protocols to collect whole blood in K2EDTA tubes. Collaborator samples were shipped for TCRbeta analysis as frozen whole blood, isolated PBMCs, or DNA extracted from either sample type. The sample consisted of peripheral blood. This sequence was found in a woman aged 18-29 years with acute or convalescent COVID-19. The sequence joins TRBV3-1 (or the pseudogene TRBV3-2) to TRBJ2-7; TRBD2 is perhaps the D gene, given 5 matching bases. CDR3 reads: CASSPTNTYEQYF. The nucleotide sequence is TGTGCCAGCAGCCCGACTAACACCTACGAGCAGTACTTC.